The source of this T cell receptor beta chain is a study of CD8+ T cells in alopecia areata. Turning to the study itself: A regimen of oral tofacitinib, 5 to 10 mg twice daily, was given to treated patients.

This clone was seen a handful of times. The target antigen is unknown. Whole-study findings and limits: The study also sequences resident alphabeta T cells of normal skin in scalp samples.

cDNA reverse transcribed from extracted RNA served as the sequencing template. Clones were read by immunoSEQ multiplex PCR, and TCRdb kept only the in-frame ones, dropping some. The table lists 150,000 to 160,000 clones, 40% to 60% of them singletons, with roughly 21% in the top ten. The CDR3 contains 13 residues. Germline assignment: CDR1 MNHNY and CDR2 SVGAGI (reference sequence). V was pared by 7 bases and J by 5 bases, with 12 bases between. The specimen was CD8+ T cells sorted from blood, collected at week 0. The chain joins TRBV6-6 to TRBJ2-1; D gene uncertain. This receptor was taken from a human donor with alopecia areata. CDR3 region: CASTMSVNNEQFF. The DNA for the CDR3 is TGTGCCAGCACAATGTCAGTTAACAATGAGCAGTTCTTC.